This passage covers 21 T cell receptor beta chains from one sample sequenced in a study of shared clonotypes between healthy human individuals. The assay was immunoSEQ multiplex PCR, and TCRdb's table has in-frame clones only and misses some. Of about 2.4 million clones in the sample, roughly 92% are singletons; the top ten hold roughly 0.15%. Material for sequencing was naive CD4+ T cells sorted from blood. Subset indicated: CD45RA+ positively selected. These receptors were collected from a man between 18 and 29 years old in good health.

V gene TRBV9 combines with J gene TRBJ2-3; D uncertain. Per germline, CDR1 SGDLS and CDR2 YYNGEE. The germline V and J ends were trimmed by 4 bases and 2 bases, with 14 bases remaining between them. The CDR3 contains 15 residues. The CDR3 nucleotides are TGTGCCAGCAGCAAACTTTTACCCCACACAGATACGCAGTATTTT. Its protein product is CASSKLLPHTDTQYF.

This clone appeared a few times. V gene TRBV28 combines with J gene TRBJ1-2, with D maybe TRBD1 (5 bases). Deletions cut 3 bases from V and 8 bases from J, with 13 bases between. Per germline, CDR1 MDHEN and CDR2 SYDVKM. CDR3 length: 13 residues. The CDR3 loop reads CASSFGRERGYTF. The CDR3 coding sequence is TGTGCCAGCAGTTTCGGCAGGGAAAGAGGCTACACCTTC.

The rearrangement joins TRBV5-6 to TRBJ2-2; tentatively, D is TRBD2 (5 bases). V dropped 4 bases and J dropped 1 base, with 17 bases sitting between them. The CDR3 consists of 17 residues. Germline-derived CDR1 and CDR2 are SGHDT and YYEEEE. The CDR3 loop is CASSRQPRGRNTGELFF. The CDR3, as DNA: TGTGCCAGCAGCCGCCAACCGCGAGGGAGGAACACCGGGGAGCTGTTTTTT.

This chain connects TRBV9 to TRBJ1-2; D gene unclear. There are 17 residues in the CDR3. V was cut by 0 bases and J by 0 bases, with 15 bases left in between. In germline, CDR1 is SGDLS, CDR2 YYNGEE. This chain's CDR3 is CASSVEKESFSNYGYTF. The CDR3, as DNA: TGTGCCAGCAGCGTAGAGAAGGAGTCTTTCTCTAACTATGGCTACACCTTC.

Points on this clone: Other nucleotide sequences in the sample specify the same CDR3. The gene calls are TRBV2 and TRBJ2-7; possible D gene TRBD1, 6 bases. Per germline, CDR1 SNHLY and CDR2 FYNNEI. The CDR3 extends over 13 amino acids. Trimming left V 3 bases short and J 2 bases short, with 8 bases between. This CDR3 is CASSDGQTYEQYF. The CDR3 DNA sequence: TGTGCCAGCAGTGACGGACAGACCTACGAGCAGTACTTC.

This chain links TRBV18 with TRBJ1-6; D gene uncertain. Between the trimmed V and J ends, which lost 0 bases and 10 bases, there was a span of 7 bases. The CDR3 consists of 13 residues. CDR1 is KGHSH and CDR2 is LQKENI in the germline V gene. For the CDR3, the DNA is TGTGCCAGCTCACCACCAAATAGCTCACCCCTCCACTTT. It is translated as CASSPPNSSPLHF.

CDR3 sequence: CASSSGVSGSTDTQYF. The CDR3 region has the DNA TGTGCCAGCAGCTCAGGCGTATCGGGTAGCACAGATACGCAGTATTTT. V is TRBV5-4 and J is TRBJ2-3, with D hard to call. Germline V gives CDR1 SGHNT, CDR2 YYREEE (reference sequence). The V and J ends lost 3 bases and 0 bases respectively, with 14 bases between them. The CDR3 sequence is 16 residues long.

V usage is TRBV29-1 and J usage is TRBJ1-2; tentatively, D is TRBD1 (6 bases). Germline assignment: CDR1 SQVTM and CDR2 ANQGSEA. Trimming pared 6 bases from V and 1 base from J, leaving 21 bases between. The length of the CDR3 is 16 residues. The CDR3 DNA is TGCAGCGTCGCAGGAAGAAACAGGGAGAATAACTATGGCTACACCTTC. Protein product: CSVAGRNRENNYGYTF.

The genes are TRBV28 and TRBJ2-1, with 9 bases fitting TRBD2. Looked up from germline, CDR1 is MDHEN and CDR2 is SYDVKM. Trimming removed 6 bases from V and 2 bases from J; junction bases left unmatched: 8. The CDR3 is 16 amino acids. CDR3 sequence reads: CASSPSGGGAYNEQFF. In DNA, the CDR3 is TGTGCCAGCAGCCCCTCCGGCGGGGGGGCCTACAATGAGCAGTTCTTC.

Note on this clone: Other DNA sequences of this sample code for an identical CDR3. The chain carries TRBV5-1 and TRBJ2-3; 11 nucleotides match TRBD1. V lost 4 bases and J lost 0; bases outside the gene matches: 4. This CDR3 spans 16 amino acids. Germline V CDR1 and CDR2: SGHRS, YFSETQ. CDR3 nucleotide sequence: TGCGCCAGCAGCCCGGGGACAGGGGGGAGCACAGATACGCAGTATTTT. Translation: CASSPGTGGSTDTQYF.

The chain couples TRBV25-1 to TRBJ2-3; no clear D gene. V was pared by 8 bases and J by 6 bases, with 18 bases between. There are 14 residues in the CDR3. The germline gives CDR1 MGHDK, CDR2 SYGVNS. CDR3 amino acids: CASGSTSVTDTQYF. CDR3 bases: TGTGCCAGCGGTAGTACCAGCGTTACTGATACGCAGTATTTT. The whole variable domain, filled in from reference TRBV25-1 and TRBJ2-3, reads EADIYQTPRYLVIGTGKKITLECSQTMGHDKMYWYQQDPGMELHLIHYSYGVNSTEKGDLSSESTVSRIRTEHFPLTLESARPSHTSQYLCASGSTSVTDTQYFGPGTRLTVL.

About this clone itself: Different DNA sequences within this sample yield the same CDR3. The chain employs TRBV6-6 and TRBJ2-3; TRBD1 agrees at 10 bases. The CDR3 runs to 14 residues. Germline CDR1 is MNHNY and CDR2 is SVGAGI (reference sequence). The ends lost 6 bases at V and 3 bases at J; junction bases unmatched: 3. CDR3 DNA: TGTGCCAGCAGACGGACAGGGGGAACAGATACGCAGTATTTT. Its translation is CASRRTGGTDTQYF.

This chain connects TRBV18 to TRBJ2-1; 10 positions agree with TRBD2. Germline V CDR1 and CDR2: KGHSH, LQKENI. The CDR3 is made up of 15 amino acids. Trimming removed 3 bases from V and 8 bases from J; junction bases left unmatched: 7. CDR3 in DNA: TGTGCCAGCTCACCGGGACTAGCGACTGTCCATGAGCAGTTCTTC. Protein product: CASSPGLATVHEQFF.

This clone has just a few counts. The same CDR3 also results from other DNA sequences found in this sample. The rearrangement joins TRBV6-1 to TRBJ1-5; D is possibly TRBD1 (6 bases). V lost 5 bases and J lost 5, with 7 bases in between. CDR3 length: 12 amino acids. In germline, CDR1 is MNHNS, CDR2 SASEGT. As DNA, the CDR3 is TGTGCCAGCAGTTCAGGGGATCAGCCCCAGCATTTT. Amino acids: CASSSGDQPQHF.

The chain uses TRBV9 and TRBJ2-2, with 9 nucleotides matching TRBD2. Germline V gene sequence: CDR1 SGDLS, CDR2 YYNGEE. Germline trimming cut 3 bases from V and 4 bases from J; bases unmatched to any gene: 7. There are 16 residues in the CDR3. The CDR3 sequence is CASSAGGSGGTGELFF. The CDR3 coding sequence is TGTGCCAGCAGCGCCGGGGGTAGCGGGGGCACCGGGGAGCTGTTTTTT.

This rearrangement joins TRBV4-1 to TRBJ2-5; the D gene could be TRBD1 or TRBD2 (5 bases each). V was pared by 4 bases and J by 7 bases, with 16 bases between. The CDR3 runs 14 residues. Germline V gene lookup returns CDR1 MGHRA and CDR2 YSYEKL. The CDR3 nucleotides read TGCGCCAGCAGCCTAGCAGCGGAAAGGGGGACCCAGTACTTC. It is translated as CASSLAAERGTQYF.

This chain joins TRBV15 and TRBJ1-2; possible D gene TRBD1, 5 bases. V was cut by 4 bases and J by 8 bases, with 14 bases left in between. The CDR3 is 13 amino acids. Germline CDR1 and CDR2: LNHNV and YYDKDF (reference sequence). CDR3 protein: CATSMRQPEGYTF. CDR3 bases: TGTGCCACCAGCATGCGACAGCCTGAGGGCTACACCTTC.

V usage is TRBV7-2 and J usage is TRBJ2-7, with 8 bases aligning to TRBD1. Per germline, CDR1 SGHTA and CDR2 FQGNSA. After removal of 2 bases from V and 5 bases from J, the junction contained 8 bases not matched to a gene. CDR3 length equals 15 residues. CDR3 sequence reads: CASSLRGQGVNEQYF. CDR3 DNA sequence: TGTGCCAGCAGCTTAAGAGGACAGGGCGTCAACGAGCAGTACTTC.

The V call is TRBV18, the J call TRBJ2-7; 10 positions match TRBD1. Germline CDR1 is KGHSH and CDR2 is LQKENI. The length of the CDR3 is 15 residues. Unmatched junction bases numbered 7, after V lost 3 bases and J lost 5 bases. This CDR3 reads CASSPTRDRGHEQYF. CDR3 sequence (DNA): TGTGCCAGCTCACCGACCCGGGACAGGGGCCACGAGCAGTACTTC. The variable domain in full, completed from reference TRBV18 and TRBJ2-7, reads NAGVMQNPRHLVRRRGQEARLRCSPMKGHSHVYWYRQLPEEGLKFMVYLQKENIIDESGMPKERFSAEFPKEGPSILRIQQVVRGDSAAYFCASSPTRDRGHEQYFGPGTRLTVT.

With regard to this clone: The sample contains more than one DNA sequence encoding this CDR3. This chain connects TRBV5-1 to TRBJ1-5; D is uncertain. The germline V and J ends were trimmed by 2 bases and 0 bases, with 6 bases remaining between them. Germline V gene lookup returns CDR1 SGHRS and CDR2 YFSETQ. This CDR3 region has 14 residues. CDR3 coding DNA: TGCGCCAGCAGCTTAGACGGTAGCAATCAGCCCCAGCATTTT. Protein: CASSLDGSNQPQHF.

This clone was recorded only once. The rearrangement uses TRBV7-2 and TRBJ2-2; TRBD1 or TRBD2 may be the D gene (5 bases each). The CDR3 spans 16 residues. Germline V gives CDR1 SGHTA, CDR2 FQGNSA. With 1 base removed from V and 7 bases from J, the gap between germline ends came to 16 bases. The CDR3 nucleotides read TGTGCCAGCAGCTTAGGAGCGGACATTGCTCGCGGGGAGCTGTTTTTT. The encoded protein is CASSLGADIARGELFF. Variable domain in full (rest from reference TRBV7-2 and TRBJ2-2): GAGVSQSPSNKVTEKGKDVELRCDPISGHTALYWYRQSLGQGLEFLIYFQGNSAPDKSGLPSDRFSAERTGGSVSTLTIQRTQQEDSAVYLCASSLGADIARGELFFGEGSRLTVL.